This TCR beta chain was sequenced in a study of T-cell reconstitution after alpha-beta-depleted transplantation in children. Using unique molecular identifiers, the investigators prepared the TCRbeta library. One entry per CDR3 protein, called by TCRdb with MiXCR from the PCR reads. The repertoire holds around 200,000 distinct CDR3 sequences, with about 6.4% as singletons. The CDR3 consists of 19 residues. V trimming: 1 base; J trimming: 6 bases; junction bases outside the gene matches: 17. This clonotype was counted a few times. The TCR comes from a human donor who donated a stem cell graft to a child with Wiskott-Aldrich syndrome. Source: PBMCs from the stem cell graft donor, taken from the stem cell graft. The chain has TRBV12-3 or TRBV12-4 and TRBJ2-2; 7 positions agree with TRBD2. CDR3 sequence: CASSLDVLGEGPVSGELFF. The CDR3 DNA reads as TGTGCCAGCAGTTTAGATGTGTTGGGGGAGGGCCCAGTGTCCGGGGAGCTGTTTTTT.